This T cell receptor (beta chain) is from a study of T-cell memory formation after mild COVID-19 (dated by TCRdb to 2020 to 2022). At the level of the whole study: Most TCR sequence clusters were specific to one of the two donors. In a couple of donors, T-cell clones that expanded and contracted after mild COVID-19 were followed by sequencing TCRalpha and TCRbeta repertoires longitudinally. The cohort comprised two young, previously healthy adult volunteers, one female and one male. General findings and caveats noted by the study authors: Contracting CD4+ clones appeared mostly in the CM and EM memory subsets, whereas CD8+ clones were enriched in EMRA. SARS-CoV-2 specificity of the second-wave clones peaking on day 37 was not confirmed. Some responding clones were detected in pre-infection memory, suggesting pre-existing cross-reactive memory T cells joined the SARS-CoV-2 response. Balanced CD4/CD8 phenotypes were observed for clones contracting from day 15 to 85, whereas a bias towards CD4+ was observed for a second wave of clones expanding from day 15 to 37. The study covered only two mild cases, and larger cohorts including severe cases with pre-infection samples were considered necessary.

This clonotype was picked up many times. Its antigen is not yet known. Base qualities are not recorded, but no much larger clone differs from it by a single base. Instrument on record: Illumina NovaSeq 6000. TCRalpha and TCRbeta cDNA libraries were built by 5'RACE with constant-segment primers, adding sample barcodes and unique molecular identifiers. Trizol reagent was used to extract RNA from every sample. Amplification of the libraries took two PCR steps, and the second step added a second sample barcode plus Illumina TruSeq adapters. Sequencing of libraries was performed on an Illumina NovaSeq with 2 x 150 bp paired-end reads. Per the source publication's procedure: Demultiplexing of reads and collapsing into UMI-guided consensus sequences were performed with migec v1.2.7. With mixcr v2.1.11, UMI consensuses were aligned to TRA and TRB V and J templates and assembled into clonotypes. Expanded or contracted clonotypes were those called significant by both edgeR and NoisET, with noise models trained on biological replicates. For edgeR calls, the cutoffs were a false discovery rate-adjusted p below 0.01 and a log2 fold-change threshold of 1. PCA with hierarchical clustering of max-normalized trajectories of the 1000 most abundant clonotypes was used as exploratory dynamics analysis. Separately sequenced CD4+ and CD8+ repertoires were used to assign the CD4 or CD8 phenotype of responding clones. The public reads were run again by TCRdb, first through fastp at Q25 and then through MiXCR, and only productive beta chains were kept. Entries that share a CDR3 protein sequence are merged under the most common genes and DNA. The V and J calls and clone size come from TCRdb's table, not from the authors' own analysis. The table for this sample lists 550,000 to 600,000 distinct CDR3 sequences; around 16% of them were counted only once. Roughly 7.8% of the sample goes to the ten largest clones.

Ficoll-Paque density gradient centrifugation was the method used to isolate PBMCs. CDR1 and CDR2, per the germline V gene, are SGHDT and YYEEEE. The CDR3, cysteine through phenylalanine, is 13 amino acids long. Kept here is only the CDR3 DNA, which spans 39 bases and is read in frame from base 1. V and J are truncated by 4 bases and 4 bases respectively, leaving an intervening sequence of 11 bases. Sequencing was done on a sample of PBMCs or a T cell subset sorted from them (not recorded which). The V and J genes are TRBV5-6 and TRBJ2-5; D gene: possibly TRBD1, on 6 matching bases. The clonotype comes from an adult woman who had mild COVID-19 (a few samples of this study predate the infection). The sample titles of this study are shuffled in the database, so cell type and time point are left out; the donor was told from shared clones. The DNA sequence reads TGTGCCAGCAGCGTGGACAGTCGAGAGACCCAGTACTTC. The translation is CASSVDSRETQYF.